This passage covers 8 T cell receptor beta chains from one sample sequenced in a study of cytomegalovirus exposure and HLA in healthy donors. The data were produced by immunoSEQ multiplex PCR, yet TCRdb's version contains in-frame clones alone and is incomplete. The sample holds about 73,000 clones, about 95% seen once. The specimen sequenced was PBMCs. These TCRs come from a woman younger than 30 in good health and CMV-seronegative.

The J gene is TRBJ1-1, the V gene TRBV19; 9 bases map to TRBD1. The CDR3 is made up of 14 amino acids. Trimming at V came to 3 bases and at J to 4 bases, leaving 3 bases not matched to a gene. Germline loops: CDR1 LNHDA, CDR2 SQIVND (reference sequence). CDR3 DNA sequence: TGTGCCAGTAGTATGGGACAGGGTAGCACTGAAGCTTTCTTT. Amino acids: CASSMGQGSTEAFF.

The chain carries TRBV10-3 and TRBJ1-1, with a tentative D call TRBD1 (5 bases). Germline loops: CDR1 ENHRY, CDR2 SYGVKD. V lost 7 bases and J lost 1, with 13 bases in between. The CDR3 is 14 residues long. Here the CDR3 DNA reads TGTGCCATCAAGGCAGGGCTGAAGAACACTGAAGCTTTCTTT. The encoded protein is CAIKAGLKNTEAFF.

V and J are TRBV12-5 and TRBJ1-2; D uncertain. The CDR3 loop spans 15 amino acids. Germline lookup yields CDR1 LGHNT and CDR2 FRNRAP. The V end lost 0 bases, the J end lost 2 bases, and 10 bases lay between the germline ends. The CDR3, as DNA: TGTGCTAGTGGTTTGGTACCGGGTCCCAACTATGGCTACACCTTC. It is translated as CASGLVPGPNYGYTF.

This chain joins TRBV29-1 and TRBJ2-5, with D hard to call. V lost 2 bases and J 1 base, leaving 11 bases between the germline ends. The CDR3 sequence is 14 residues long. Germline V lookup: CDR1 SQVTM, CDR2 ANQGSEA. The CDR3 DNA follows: TGCAGCGTTGAATCTTTTCCGGGCCAAGAGACCCAGTACTTC. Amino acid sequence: CSVESFPGQETQYF.

The CDR3: CASSESSGGGTDTQYF. The DNA for the CDR3 is TGTGCCAGCAGTGAAAGTTCCGGGGGGGGCACAGATACGCAGTATTTT. This chain links TRBV6-1 with TRBJ2-3; TRBD2 matches 8 bases. The CDR3 runs 16 residues. The V gene end was trimmed by 2 bases and the J gene end by 1 base; junction bases not matched to a gene: 5. Germline loops: CDR1 MNHNS, CDR2 SASEGT.

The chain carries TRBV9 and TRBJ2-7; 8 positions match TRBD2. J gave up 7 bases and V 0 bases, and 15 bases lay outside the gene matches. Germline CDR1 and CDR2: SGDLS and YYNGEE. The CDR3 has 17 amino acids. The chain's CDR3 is CASSVDPPGLVGSEQYF. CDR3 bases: TGTGCCAGCAGCGTAGACCCCCCGGGACTAGTTGGGTCAGAGCAGTACTTC.

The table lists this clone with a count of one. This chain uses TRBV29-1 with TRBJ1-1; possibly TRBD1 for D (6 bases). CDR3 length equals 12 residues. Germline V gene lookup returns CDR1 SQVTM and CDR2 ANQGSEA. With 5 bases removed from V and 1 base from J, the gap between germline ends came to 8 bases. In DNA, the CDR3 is TGCAGCGTTCGGACAGAGAACACTGAAGCTTTCTTT. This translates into CSVRTENTEAFF.

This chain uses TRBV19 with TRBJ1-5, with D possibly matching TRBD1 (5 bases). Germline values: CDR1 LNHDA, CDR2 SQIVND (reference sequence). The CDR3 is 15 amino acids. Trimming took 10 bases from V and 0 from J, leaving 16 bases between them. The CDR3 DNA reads TGTGCCACCCCGGGGGTACGTGATAGCAATCAGCCCCAGCATTTT. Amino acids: CATPGVRDSNQPQHF.